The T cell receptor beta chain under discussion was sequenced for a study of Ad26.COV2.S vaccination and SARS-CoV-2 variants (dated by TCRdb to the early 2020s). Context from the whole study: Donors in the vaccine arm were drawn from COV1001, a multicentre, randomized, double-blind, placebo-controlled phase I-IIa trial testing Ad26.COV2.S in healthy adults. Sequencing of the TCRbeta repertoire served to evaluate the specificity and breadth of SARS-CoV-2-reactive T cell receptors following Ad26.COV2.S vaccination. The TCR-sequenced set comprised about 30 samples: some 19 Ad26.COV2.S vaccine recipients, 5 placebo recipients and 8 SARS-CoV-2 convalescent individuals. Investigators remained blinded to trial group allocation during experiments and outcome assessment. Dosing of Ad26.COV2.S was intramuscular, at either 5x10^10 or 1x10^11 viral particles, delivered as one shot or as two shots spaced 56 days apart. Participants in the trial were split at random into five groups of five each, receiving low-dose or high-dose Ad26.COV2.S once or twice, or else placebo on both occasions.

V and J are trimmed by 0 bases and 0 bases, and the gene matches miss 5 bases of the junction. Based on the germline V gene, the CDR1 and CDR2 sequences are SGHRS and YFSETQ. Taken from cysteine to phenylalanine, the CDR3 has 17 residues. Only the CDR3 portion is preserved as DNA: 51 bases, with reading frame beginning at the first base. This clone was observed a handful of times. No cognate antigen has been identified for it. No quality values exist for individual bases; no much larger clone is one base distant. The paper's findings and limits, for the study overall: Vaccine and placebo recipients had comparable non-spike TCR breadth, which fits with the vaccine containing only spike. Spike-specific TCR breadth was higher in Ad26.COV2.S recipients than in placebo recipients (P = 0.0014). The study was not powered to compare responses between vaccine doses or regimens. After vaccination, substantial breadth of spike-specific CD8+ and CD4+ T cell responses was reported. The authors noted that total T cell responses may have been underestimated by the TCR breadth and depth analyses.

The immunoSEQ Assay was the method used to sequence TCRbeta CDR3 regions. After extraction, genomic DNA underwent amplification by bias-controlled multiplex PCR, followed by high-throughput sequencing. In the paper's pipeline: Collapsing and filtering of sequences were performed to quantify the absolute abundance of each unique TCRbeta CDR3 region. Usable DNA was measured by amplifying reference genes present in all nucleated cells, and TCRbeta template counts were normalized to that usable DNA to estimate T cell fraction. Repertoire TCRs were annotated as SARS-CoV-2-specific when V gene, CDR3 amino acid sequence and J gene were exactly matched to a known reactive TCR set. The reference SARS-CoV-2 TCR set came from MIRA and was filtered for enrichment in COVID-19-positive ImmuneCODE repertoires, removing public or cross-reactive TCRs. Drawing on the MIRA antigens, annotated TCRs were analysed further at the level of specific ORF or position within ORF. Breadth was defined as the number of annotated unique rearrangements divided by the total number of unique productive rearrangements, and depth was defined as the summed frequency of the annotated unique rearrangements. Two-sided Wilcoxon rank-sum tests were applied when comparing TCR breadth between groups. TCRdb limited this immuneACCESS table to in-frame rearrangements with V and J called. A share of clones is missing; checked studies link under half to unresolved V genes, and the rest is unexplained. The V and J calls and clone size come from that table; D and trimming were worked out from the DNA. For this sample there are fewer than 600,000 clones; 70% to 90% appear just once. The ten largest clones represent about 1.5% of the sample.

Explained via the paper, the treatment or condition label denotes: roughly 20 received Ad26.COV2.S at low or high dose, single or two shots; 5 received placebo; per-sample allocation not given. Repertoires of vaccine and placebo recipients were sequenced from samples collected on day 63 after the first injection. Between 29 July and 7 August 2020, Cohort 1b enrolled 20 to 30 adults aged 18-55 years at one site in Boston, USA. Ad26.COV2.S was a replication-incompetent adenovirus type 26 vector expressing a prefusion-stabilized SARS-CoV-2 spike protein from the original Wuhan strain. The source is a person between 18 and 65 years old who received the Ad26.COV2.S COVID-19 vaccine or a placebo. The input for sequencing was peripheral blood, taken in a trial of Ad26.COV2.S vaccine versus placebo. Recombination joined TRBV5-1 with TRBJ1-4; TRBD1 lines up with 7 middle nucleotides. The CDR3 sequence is CASSLGQGRATNEKLFF. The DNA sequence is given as TGCGCCAGCAGCTTGGGACAGGGAAGGGCAACTAATGAAAAACTGTTTTTT.